This TCR beta chain was sequenced during a study of PD-1 blockade in classical Hodgkin lymphoma. Notes on the study in general: Complete responders matched newly diagnosed patients in baseline diversity.

The protocol was immunoSEQ multiplex PCR, while the TCRdb copy is restricted to in-frame clones and leaves out a portion. The table includes over 25,000 clones, 70% detected once. Concerning this clone: Its specificity is not known.

Trimming removed 6 bases from V and 4 bases from J; junction bases left unmatched: 8. CDR3 length equals 15 residues. Germline CDR1 reads MDHEN; CDR2 reads SYDVKM. Every patient was affected by relapse after autologous stem cell transplantation, while exposure to brentuximab vedotin was not uniform. This chain links TRBV28 with TRBJ2-2; the match to TRBD1 covers 7 bases. This material consisted of peripheral blood mononuclear cells (PBMCs), taken before the second cycle of nivolumab. The sequence derives from a human donor with classical Hodgkin lymphoma. CDR3 sequence: CASRHDRVGTGELFF. The CDR3 region has the DNA TGTGCCAGCAGGCACGACAGGGTAGGCACCGGGGAGCTGTTTTTT.